These T cell receptor beta chains were read from a single sample in a study of shared clonotypes between healthy human individuals. The assay was immunoSEQ multiplex PCR, and TCRdb's table has in-frame clones only and misses some. The sample carries approximately 2,300,000 clones, 85% to 95% recorded once. Sequencing was done on a sample of naive CD4+ T cells from PBMCs. The receptors originated from a man aged 18 to 29 in good health. Some clones in this sample may be carry-over from other donors' samples. CDR3s include the opening cysteine and the closing phenylalanine or tryptophan. The order of the fields is CDR3 DNA, CDR3 protein, D gene, V gene, clone size, J gene. The D gene is left open where the match is weak. Part of the rows lack a size; the others show once, few, many or a class for expanded clones.

TGTGCCTGGAGTGTCCGGGACCTATACTACGAGCAGTACTTC | CAWSVRDLYYEQYF | NA | TRBV30 | NA | TRBJ2-7
TGTGCCAGCAGTTTATCGATAAGGGCAGACCGGGCAGATACGCAGTATTTT | CASSLSIRADRADTQYF | NA | TRBV27 | NA | TRBJ2-3
TGTGCCAGCGGAGCCCGACAGGGAGAGACCCAGTACTTC | CASGARQGETQYF | TRBD1 | TRBV5-4 | NA | TRBJ2-5
TGCGCCAGCAGCTACCGGGACACAACTCTCGAGCAGTACTTC | CASSYRDTTLEQYF | NA | TRBV5-1 | NA | TRBJ2-7
TGTGCCACCAGCAGAGATAGGGCGACTACCCTAACAACCTACGAGCAGTACTTC | CATSRDRATTLTTYEQYF | NA | TRBV15 | NA | TRBJ2-7
TGTGCCGGAGCAGACAGAGGAAACACCATATATTTT | CAGADRGNTIYF | NA | TRBV2 | NA | TRBJ1-3
TGTGCCAGCCGGCGGCGGGCGACCCTCAATGAGCAGTTCTTC | CASRRRATLNEQFF | NA | TRBV2 | once | TRBJ2-1
TGTGCCAGCAGCTTGCAGGGGACGGGCTATGGCTACACCTTC | CASSLQGTGYGYTF | NA | TRBV5-4 | NA | TRBJ1-2
TGTGCCGGTAAGACGGGGCTTAAGGGCGAGCAGTACTTC | CAGKTGLKGEQYF | NA | TRBV28 | NA | TRBJ2-7
TGCGCCAGCAGCTCCCTCACGGGGAACACCGGGGAGCTGTTTTTT | CASSSLTGNTGELFF | NA | TRBV5-1 | NA | TRBJ2-2
TGCGCCAGCAGCCAAGATAACAGGGTCCAGGCCGGGGAGCTGTTTTTT | CASSQDNRVQAGELFF | NA | TRBV5-1 | NA | TRBJ2-2
TGTGCCAGCAGCGTAGCTGGCAGGGACTACGAGCAGTACTTC | CASSVAGRDYEQYF | NA | TRBV9 | NA | TRBJ2-7
TGCGCCAGCAGCCAAGAATCCACAGGCATCGGCTATGGCTACACCTTC | CASSQESTGIGYGYTF | NA | TRBV4-1 | NA | TRBJ1-2
TGTGCCTGGAGTCCTATATCCTACGAGCAGTACTTC | CAWSPISYEQYF | NA | TRBV30 | NA | TRBJ2-7
TGTGCCAGCAGCCCCCGGGGGGAGGGGGAGCTGTTTTTT | CASSPRGEGELFF | TRBD2 | TRBV9 | NA | TRBJ2-2
TGTGCCAGCAGCCAAGATCGATCGGGGTGGGCTGAAGCTTTCTTT | CASSQDRSGWAEAFF | NA | TRBV4-2 | few | TRBJ1-1
TGTGCCAGCAGCTACCGGGACAGGGGACTCACTGAAGCTTTCTTT | CASSYRDRGLTEAFF | TRBD1 | TRBV7-9 | few | TRBJ1-1
TGTGCCAGTACCACCAGGCCGGGGGAGACCCAGTACTTC | CASTTRPGETQYF | NA | TRBV19 | NA | TRBJ2-5
TGTGCCAGCAGCCCCCAAGGGACCTACAATGAGCAGTTCTTC | CASSPQGTYNEQFF | NA | TRBV7-3 | NA | TRBJ2-1
TGCGCCAGCAGGCCTAGCGGGATTTATAAGAATGAGCAGTTCTTC | CASRPSGIYKNEQFF | TRBD2 | TRBV5-1 | NA | TRBJ2-1
TGTGCCAGCTCACGAGCCCGGGCAGATACGCAGTATTTT | CASSRARADTQYF | NA | TRBV18 | NA | TRBJ2-3
TGTGCCAGCAGGGTAGACAGGGGGCAGATCACTGAAGCTTTCTTT | CASRVDRGQITEAFF | TRBD1 | TRBV6-1 | NA | TRBJ1-1
TGCGCCAGCAGACCGGGACTAGCGGAAAACAATGAGCAGTTCTTC | CASRPGLAENNEQFF | TRBD2 | TRBV5-1 | NA | TRBJ2-1
TGTGCCAGCAGCTTAGACAGGGTGACTCAGCCCCAGCATTTT | CASSLDRVTQPQHF | NA | TRBV7-2 | NA | TRBJ1-5
TGCGCCAGCAGAGGGACAGTGAGCTCCTACGAGCAGTACTTC | CASRGTVSSYEQYF | TRBD1 | TRBV5-1 | NA | TRBJ2-7
TGTGCCAGCAGTGTCCAAGGGGACACTGAAGCTTTCTTT | CASSVQGDTEAFF | NA | TRBV2 | NA | TRBJ1-1
TGCGCCAGCAGCCTTTCTGAGGGAAGCTCCTACGAGCAGTACTTC | CASSLSEGSSYEQYF | NA | TRBV4-1 | NA | TRBJ2-7
TGCGCCAGCACCCGGGGGGTCGGAATGAACACTGAAGCTTTCTTT | CASTRGVGMNTEAFF | NA | TRBV4-1 | NA | TRBJ1-1
TGTGCCAGCAGCAGAAGGCGGGAGTTCCAAGAGACCCAGTACTTC | CASSRRREFQETQYF | TRBD2 | TRBV14 | NA | TRBJ2-5
TGTGCCAGCATGAGCCTGGCCACCTACGAGCAGTACTTC | CASMSLATYEQYF | NA | TRBV28 | once | TRBJ2-7
TGTGCCAGCAGTCCACCCGGGACTCAGTCCGCTTACGAGCAGTACTTC | CASSPPGTQSAYEQYF | NA | TRBV28 | NA | TRBJ2-7
TGTGCCAGCAGCGAGCAGGGACTAGCGTACGAGACCCAGTACTTC | CASSEQGLAYETQYF | TRBD2 | TRBV11-2 | once | TRBJ2-5
TGTGCCAGCAGCGTATCATCCTCGGCAACTAATGAAAAACTGTTTTTT | CASSVSSSATNEKLFF | NA | TRBV9 | NA | TRBJ1-4
TGTGCCAGCAGTTTTAAGGCCGGGACTCCAGAGGGAAACATTCAGTACTTC | CASSFKAGTPEGNIQYF | NA | TRBV7-3 | NA | TRBJ2-4
TGTGCCAGCTCAAGAACTAGCGGGAACGACGAGCAGTACTTC | CASSRTSGNDEQYF | TRBD2 | TRBV18 | NA | TRBJ2-7
TGTGCCAGCAGCTTGATGGCGGGTCGCACCGGGGAGCTGTTTTTT | CASSLMAGRTGELFF | NA | TRBV5-4 | once | TRBJ2-2
TGTGCCAGCAGCTTATTCCCTAGCACGGCCGGGGAGCTGTTTTTT | CASSLFPSTAGELFF | NA | TRBV7-2 | NA | TRBJ2-2
TGTGCCACCAGCAGAGGACAGGGACTCTCGAGCACAGATACGCAGTATTTT | CATSRGQGLSSTDTQYF | NA | TRBV15 | NA | TRBJ2-3
TGTGCCAGCAGTTTAGAGACAGGTTCTTATGGCTACACCTTC | CASSLETGSYGYTF | NA | TRBV28 | NA | TRBJ1-2
TGCGCCAGCAGCTTCGACGGCGGGAGGGCCGAAATTGAGCAGTTCTTC | CASSFDGGRAEIEQFF | TRBD2 | TRBV5-1 | NA | TRBJ2-1
TGTGCCAGCAGTGAAGTCGGAAACGAGCAGTACTTC | CASSEVGNEQYF | NA | TRBV2 | NA | TRBJ2-7
TGTGCCAGCAGCCCCCGGGACAGACGGAACACCGGGGAGCTGTTTTTT | CASSPRDRRNTGELFF | TRBD1 | TRBV11-1 | NA | TRBJ2-2
TGTGCCAGCAGCTTATTCGAGGGGGGGTTGGCAAGAGGTGAAGCTTTCTTT | CASSLFEGGLARGEAFF | NA | TRBV7-2 | once | TRBJ1-1
TGTGCCAGCAGCTTGGCCAGGGGGGGGGAGACCCAGTACTTC | CASSLARGGETQYF | NA | TRBV5-4 | few | TRBJ2-5
TGTGCCAGCAGCTCCCGGGACAGTGAAAATGAAAAACTGTTTTTT | CASSSRDSENEKLFF | TRBD1 | TRBV4-2 | NA | TRBJ1-4
TGTGCCAGCAGCTTTAGTTACAGTTTAAACACCGGGGAGCTGTTTTTT | CASSFSYSLNTGELFF | NA | TRBV9 | NA | TRBJ2-2
TGTGCCAGCAGTGAAGGATGGGGGTTCCGCACAGATACGCAGTATTTT | CASSEGWGFRTDTQYF | NA | TRBV6-1 | NA | TRBJ2-3
TGTGCCAGCAGTTACGCGGGACTTACCTACAATGAGCAGTTCTTC | CASSYAGLTYNEQFF | NA | TRBV6-5 | NA | TRBJ2-1
TGTGCCAGCAGCTCCGCCCCCGGGGCTACAGAATATGGCTACACCTTC | CASSSAPGATEYGYTF | NA | TRBV28 | NA | TRBJ1-2
TGTGCCAGCAGCTTGGTGGGGGGCAGGGGGAGAGAGACCCAGTACTTC | CASSLVGGRGRETQYF | NA | TRBV5-4 | NA | TRBJ2-5
TGCGCCAGCAGCAAGGGGGATCGGGCGCAAGAGACCCAGTACTTC | CASSKGDRAQETQYF | NA | TRBV5-1 | NA | TRBJ2-5
TGTGCCAGCAGTTATAGGAGGGTTCAAGAGACCCAGTACTTC | CASSYRRVQETQYF | NA | TRBV6-6 | NA | TRBJ2-5
TGTGCCAGCAGTGGACAGGGGGCTAATGAAAAACTGTTTTTT | CASSGQGANEKLFF | TRBD1 | TRBV2 | NA | TRBJ1-4
TGCGCCAGCAGCGCCGGGACAAACAATCAGCCCCAGCATTTT | CASSAGTNNQPQHF | NA | TRBV5-1 | NA | TRBJ1-5
TGCGCCAGCAGCCCTCAGGGACAGTCTCAGCCCCAGCATTTT | CASSPQGQSQPQHF | TRBD1 | TRBV4-1 | NA | TRBJ1-5